This T cell receptor (beta chain) is from a study of shared clonotypes between healthy human individuals. Study outcomes and limitations: In general, naive subsets displayed greater estimated richness than memory subsets did.

Deep-level running was used for the assay. Replicate sorted-subset PCRs were loaded with roughly 190 ng DNA, approximately 31,000 T cell genomes. Profiling relied on immunoSEQ multiplex PCR, and the TCRdb table lists in-frame clones only, not all of them. Among around 1,900,000 clones, 93% were seen once, and the ten largest hold about 1.7%. As for this clone: The antigen remains undetermined.

CDR3 size: 16 residues. Trimming cost V 0 bases and J 6 bases; bases outside gene matches: 8. Per the germline V gene, CDR1 is SGHRS and CDR2 is YFSETQ. As defined, naive CD8 cells were CD45RO-negative and positively selected for CCR7, with terminally differentiated effector memory CD45RA+ cells excluded. V gene TRBV5-1 combines with J gene TRBJ2-3, with 9 bases that match TRBD2. The clonotype was recovered from a man between 18 and 35 years old in good health. Some clones in this sample may be carry-over from other donors' samples. The source material was naive CD8+ T cells from PBMCs. CDR3 nucleotides: TGCGCCAGCAGCTTGGGTCCTAGCGGGATTATTGATACGCAGTATTTT. Translating it yields CASSLGPSGIIDTQYF.